This T cell receptor (beta chain) was obtained from a study of blood T cell repertoires in COVID-19. For the study at large: Sites in the United States, Italy and Spain provided acute and convalescent COVID-19 samples. PBMCs, B-cell-depleted T cells, or T cells were the source of the cDNA or gDNA that made up the material.

This clone was counted once. Sequenced by immunoSEQ multiplex PCR; TCRdb stores in-frame clones only, minus some. The sample has about 180,000 clones; approximately 84% are singletons. Trimming took 4 bases from V and 8 from J, leaving 12 bases between them. From germline, CDR1 is SEHNR and CDR2 FQNEAQ (reference sequence). The CDR3 spans 13 residues. The sequence derives from a middle-aged woman with acute COVID-19. This chain connects TRBV7-9 to TRBJ2-1, with D possibly TRBD2 on 5 matching bases. The specimen was PBMCs or T cells enriched from blood (not recorded which). CDR3 residues: CASSSGLSHEQFF. CDR3 DNA sequence: TGTGCCAGCAGCTCCGGACTGTCCCATGAGCAGTTCTTC.